This entry is about one TCR beta chain. Its antigen is as yet unknown. Trimming left V 8 bases short and J 7 bases short, with 12 bases between. The CDR3 covers 12 residues. Germline V gene lookup returns CDR1 MDHEN and CDR2 SYDVKM. The data stem from a study of T cell responses to AZD1222 COVID-19 vaccine. Study-wide results and caveats: Seropositive status at baseline applied to only six AZD1222 recipients.

Sequencing used immunoSEQ multiplex PCR; TCRdb keeps in-frame clones, though not all of them. Of about 49,000 clones listed, approximately 80% are singletons. The rearrangement links TRBV28 to TRBJ2-1; a possible D gene is TRBD2 (6 bases). The specimen comprised peripheral blood, sampled on day 0 of MenACWY control vaccination. The sequence came from an adult in good health. The CDR3 protein is CASLLGGNEQFF. The CDR3 DNA reads as TGTGCCAGCCTCCTCGGGGGAAATGAGCAGTTCTTC. The complete variable domain, with remaining parts taken from reference TRBV28 and TRBJ2-1, reads DVKVTQSSRYLVKRTGEKVFLECVQDMDHENMFWYRQDPGLGLRLIYFSYDVKMKEKGDIPEGYSVSREKKERFSLILESASTNQTSMYLCASLLGGNEQFFGPGTRLTVL.